Listed here are 9 T cell receptor beta chains from one sample, sequenced in a study of human T cells and chemical hapten exposure. Time point given: patch test 2, 6 weeks after DPC sensitization. Treatment described: therapeutic diphenylcyclopropenone sensitization with weekly scalp DPC. MiXCR, run by TCRdb on the RACE reads, gives a single entry per CDR3 protein. This sample carries around 75,000 distinct CDR3 sequences, about a tenth of them seen once, and the ten largest clones take about 6.6%. This specimen was whole blood, taken in connection with sensitization to the hapten diphenylcyclopropenone (DPC). Receptor source: a woman in her forties or fifties with alopecia areata. Some clones in this sample may be carry-over from other donors' samples.

This clonotype was detected many times. V is TRBV5-1 and J is TRBJ1-3; D is uncertain. In germline, CDR1 is SGHRS, CDR2 YFSETQ. V was shortened by 4 bases and J by 2 bases, with 7 bases between the two germline ends. There are 13 residues in the CDR3. CDR3 in amino acids: CASSPAPGNTIYF. CDR3 coding DNA: TGCGCCAGCAGCCCCGCGCCTGGAAACACCATATATTTT.

In this sample, this clonotype turned up many times. The chain is built from TRBV19 and TRBJ2-2; tentative D call: TRBD2 (5 bases). Trimming removed 7 bases at V and 5 bases at J, with 17 bases between. This CDR3 contains 15 residues. Germline V lookup: CDR1 LNHDA, CDR2 SQIVND (reference sequence). CDR3 in amino acids: CASKVTGKGTGELFF. The DNA of the CDR3 is TGTGCCAGTAAGGTCACCGGGAAGGGAACCGGGGAGCTGTTTTTT.

This clonotype was detected many times. The rearrangement joins TRBV20-1 to TRBJ2-7; TRBD2 aligns across 14 bases. This CDR3 has 13 residues. From germline, CDR1 is DFQATT and CDR2 SNEGSKA (reference sequence). Trimming removed 5 bases from V and 7 bases from J; junction bases left unmatched: 4. CDR3 in DNA: TGCAGTGCTGGACTAGCGGGAGGTGTAGAGCAGTACTTC. As protein: CSAGLAGGVEQYF.

There are a few counts of this clonotype. The chain recombines TRBV3-1 with TRBJ2-2; weak D call: TRBD2 (6 bases). CDR1 is LGHDT, CDR2 YNNKEL, per germline (reference sequence). V was trimmed by 7 bases and J by 0 bases, leaving 18 bases between them. CDR3 length: 17 residues. DNA of the CDR3: TGTGCCAGCACCACGCTCCGGGGGTTCGCGAACACCGGGGAGCTGTTTTTT. Amino acids: CASTTLRGFANTGELFF.

This clonotype was seen more than once but under ten times. V gene TRBV3-1 combines with J gene TRBJ2-3; D unclear. Trimming took 1 base from V and 6 from J, leaving 2 bases between them. CDR1 and CDR2 (germline): LGHDT, YNNKEL (reference sequence). The CDR3 loop spans 11 amino acids. As DNA, the CDR3 is TGTGCCAGCAGCCAAGGTGATACGCAGTATTTT. Its protein is CASSQGDTQYF.

In its sample, this clonotype was seen many times. This sequence joins TRBV6-2 or TRBV6-3 and TRBJ2-3; D perhaps matches TRBD1 (5 bases). This CDR3 is 15 amino acids long. The V end was cut by 0 bases, the J end by 4 bases, with 11 bases between. In germline, CDR1 is MNHEY, CDR2 SVGEGT. The CDR3 DNA reads as TGTGCCAGCAGTTACTCGAGACAGCTCCCAGATACGCAGTATTTT. Protein product: CASSYSRQLPDTQYF.

The chain links TRBV28 to TRBJ1-2, with TRBD1 as a possible D gene (6 bases). Per the germline V gene, CDR1 is MDHEN and CDR2 is SYDVKM. Between the trimmed V and J ends, which lost 6 bases and 1 base, there was a span of 24 bases. This CDR3 has 18 amino acids. DNA for the CDR3: TGTGCCAGCAGGAGGGGGGCCTTAGGTCCCGAGATTAACTATGGCTACACCTTC. This gives the protein CASRRGALGPEINYGYTF.

This rearrangement joins TRBV5-4 to TRBJ1-4; tentative D call: TRBD1 (5 bases). The CDR3 spans 13 residues. V was clipped by 1 base and J by 6 bases, with 7 bases between them. Germline CDR1 reads SGHNT; CDR2 reads YYREEE (reference sequence). The CDR3 sequence is CASSLFRDEKLFF. CDR3 bases: TGTGCCAGCAGCTTGTTCAGGGATGAAAAACTGTTTTTT.

This clonotype turned up a few times. The V gene is TRBV27, the J gene TRBJ1-4, with 7 nucleotides matching TRBD1. J was trimmed by 5 bases and V by 6 bases; bases with no gene match: 0. The CDR3 is 12 amino acids. Germline-derived CDR1 and CDR2 are MNHEY and SMNVEV (reference sequence). CDR3: CASSRGNEKLFF. The CDR3 DNA follows: TGTGCCAGCAGCAGGGGGAATGAAAAACTGTTTTTT.